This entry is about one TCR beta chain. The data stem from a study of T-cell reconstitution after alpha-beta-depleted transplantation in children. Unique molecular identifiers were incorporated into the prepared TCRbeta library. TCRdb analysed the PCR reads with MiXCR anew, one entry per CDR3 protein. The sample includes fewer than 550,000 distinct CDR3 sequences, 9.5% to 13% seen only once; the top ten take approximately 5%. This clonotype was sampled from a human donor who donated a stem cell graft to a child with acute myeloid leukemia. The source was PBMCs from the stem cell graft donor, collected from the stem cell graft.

This CDR3 reads CSVVGGQGASGANVLTF. CDR3 nucleotide sequence: TGCAGCGTTGTCGGGGGACAGGGGGCCTCTGGGGCCAACGTCCTGACTTTC. The V call is TRBV29-1, the J call TRBJ2-6, with 12 positions matching TRBD1. The CDR3 covers 17 residues. V lost 4 bases to trimming and J lost 0 bases; unmatched junction nucleotides: 4. Germline values: CDR1 SQVTM, CDR2 ANQGSEA.